The 30 T cell receptor beta chains in this list originate from one sample, sequenced in a study of blood T cell repertoires in COVID-19. Generated by immunoSEQ multiplex PCR, the TCRdb table keeps only in-frame clones and is missing some. The sample comprises 300,000 to 350,000 clones, 75% to 90% of which are singletons, and over 6% rests with the top ten. Sequencing was performed on peripheral blood. The receptor set was obtained from a woman in her forties or fifties with COVID-19, enrolled during active disease.

The J gene is TRBJ2-7, the V gene TRBV3-1 (or the pseudogene TRBV3-2); D remains unclear. V dropped 8 bases and J dropped 0 bases, with 5 bases sitting between them. This CDR3 has 11 amino acids. CDR1 and CDR2 (germline): LGHDT, YNNKEL (reference sequence). The DNA for the CDR3 is TGTGCCAGCCTTAGCTCCTACGAGCAGTACTTC. Protein product: CASLSSYEQYF.

The CDR3 protein is CASRTGTYGYTF. CDR3 DNA: TGTGCCAGCAGAACAGGGACCTATGGCTACACCTTC. The chain couples TRBV27 to TRBJ1-2; TRBD1 might be the D (6 bases). This CDR3 region has 12 residues. Germline CDR1 and CDR2: MNHEY and SMNVEV (reference sequence). Between the trimmed V and J ends, which lost 6 bases and 4 bases, there was a span of 9 bases.

The gene calls are TRBV11-3 and TRBJ2-2; 7 bases are a match to TRBD1. The germline V gene encodes CDR1 SGHNT and CDR2 YENEEA. V was clipped by 4 bases and J by 4 bases; unmatched bases: 9. The CDR3 has 16 residues. CDR3: CASSYGQGGPTGELFF. CDR3 sequence (DNA): TGTGCCAGCAGCTACGGACAAGGGGGCCCCACCGGGGAGCTGTTTTTT.

The chain is built from TRBV29-1 and TRBJ2-1; D perhaps matches TRBD2 (5 bases). V was clipped by 0 bases and J by 3 bases, with 9 bases between them. The CDR3 covers 14 residues. Germline V gene data show CDR1 as SQVTM and CDR2 as ANQGSEA. CDR3 sequence: CSVEDRGNYNEQFF. The CDR3 region has the DNA TGCAGCGTTGAAGATCGAGGGAACTACAATGAGCAGTTCTTC.

This chain's CDR3 is CASSVAATLNQPQHF. CDR3 in DNA: TGTGCCAGCAGTGTAGCAGCTACCCTTAATCAGCCCCAGCATTTT. The V and J genes are TRBV2 and TRBJ1-5; D remains unclear. CDR1 is SNHLY, CDR2 FYNNEI, per germline. The CDR3 covers 15 residues. Between the trimmed V and J ends, which lost 4 bases and 4 bases, there was a span of 14 bases.

The rearrangement joins TRBV29-1 to TRBJ2-2; 12 bases agree with TRBD1. The V segment lost 6 bases and the J segment 4 bases; nucleotides outside the gene matches: 6. Per the germline V gene, CDR1 is SQVTM and CDR2 is ANQGSEA. The CDR3 is made up of 15 amino acids. The CDR3 nucleotides read TGCAGCGTGGCGGGACAGGGGGCGTCCACCGGGGAGCTGTTTTTT. It is translated as CSVAGQGASTGELFF.

The genes are TRBV7-8 and TRBJ2-1; 16 bases are shared with TRBD2. After removal of 4 bases from V and 8 bases from J, the junction contained 5 bases not matched to a gene. Per the germline V gene, CDR1 is SGHVS and CDR2 is FQNEAQ. The CDR3 spans 16 residues. CDR3 nucleotide sequence: TGTGCCAGCAGCTCAGGGACTAGCGGGAGGGCCTATGAGCAGTTCTTC. This codes for CASSSGTSGRAYEQFF.

V is TRBV5-1 and J is TRBJ1-1; TRBD1 might be the D (6 bases). Trimming stripped 5 bases from V and 0 bases from J, with 23 bases between. The CDR3 spans 18 residues. Germline assignment: CDR1 SGHRS and CDR2 YFSETQ. The CDR3 protein is CASSSGSSGTPVNTEAFF. In DNA, the CDR3 is TGCGCCAGCAGTTCCGGTTCCTCGGGGACACCTGTGAACACTGAAGCTTTCTTT.

The chain is built from TRBV2 and TRBJ2-2; D perhaps matches TRBD2 (5 bases). The germline gives CDR1 SNHLY, CDR2 FYNNEI. The V end was cut by 9 bases, the J end by 6 bases, with 17 bases between. The CDR3 totals 14 residues. This CDR3 reads CASTSWLTAGELFF. CDR3 coding DNA: TGTGCCAGTACTAGTTGGTTGACCGCCGGGGAGCTGTTTTTT.

The chain has TRBV28 and TRBJ1-5; 9 bases line up with TRBD1. The V gene's germline CDR1 is MDHEN and CDR2 SYDVKM. The CDR3 runs to 16 residues. Trimming took 7 bases from V and 7 from J; bases not matched to a gene: 14. The CDR3: CASTLGRDRVWQPQHF. DNA for the CDR3: TGTGCCAGCACCCTAGGCCGGGACAGGGTGTGGCAGCCCCAGCATTTT.

The rearrangement links TRBV6-5 to TRBJ1-5; the D gene is possibly TRBD1 (5 bases). Germline CDR1 and CDR2: MNHEY and SVGAGI. Trimming stripped 6 bases from V and 4 bases from J, with 13 bases between. The CDR3 totals 14 residues. The CDR3 loop is CASSFRVGNQPQHF. The CDR3 DNA is TGTGCCAGCAGCTTCAGGGTAGGGAATCAGCCCCAGCATTTT.

V usage is TRBV6-5 and J usage is TRBJ2-5; D may be TRBD1 (5 bases). This CDR3 region has 14 residues. The germline V gene encodes CDR1 MNHEY and CDR2 SVGAGI. The ends were cut back, 2 bases at V and 5 bases at J, with 12 bases in the middle. CDR3 coding DNA: TGTGCCAGCAGTTACGGGGCCAGTCTGGAGACCCAGTACTTC. It yields the protein CASSYGASLETQYF.

This chain joins TRBV6-2 or TRBV6-3 and TRBJ2-7; D call uncertain. This CDR3 spans 13 amino acids. V shed 5 bases and J shed 5 bases, with 13 bases lying between them. The germline CDR1 and CDR2 sequences are MNHEY and SVGEGT. The CDR3 bases are TGTGCCAGCAGTCGAAGAACAGTCCACGAGCAGTACTTC. This translates into CASSRRTVHEQYF.

This clone occurred a few times. The gene calls are TRBV6-6 and TRBJ1-5; no definite D call. The CDR3 loop spans 14 amino acids. Per germline, CDR1 MNHNY and CDR2 SVGAGI (reference sequence). Trimming removed 0 bases from V and 13 bases from J, with 16 bases in between. The DNA for the CDR3 is TGTGCCAGCAGTTACTCGCGGAACGGGAATGAACAGCATTTT. It encodes CASSYSRNGNEQHF.

The chain joins TRBV7-2 to TRBJ1-5; perhaps TRBD1 as D (5 bases). Trimming left V 1 base short and J 5 bases short, with 18 bases between. The CDR3 sequence is 17 residues long. Germline values: CDR1 SGHTA, CDR2 FQGNSA. The CDR3 nucleotides are TGTGCCAGCAGCTTAGAAAGGGGAATGGATGGATATCAGCCCCAGCATTTT. Translated, it gives CASSLERGMDGYQPQHF.

This clone occurred a few times. The V and J genes are TRBV25-1 and TRBJ2-2, with D uncertain. Germline loops: CDR1 MGHDK, CDR2 SYGVNS. This CDR3 contains 14 residues. Trimming stripped 5 bases from V and 3 bases from J, with 10 bases between. The CDR3 region has the DNA TGTGCCAGCAGTAAGGTCCGGGACACCGGGGAGCTGTTTTTT. It encodes CASSKVRDTGELFF.

The CDR3 region is CASSGGGFQETQYF. The DNA of the CDR3 is TGCGCCAGCAGCGGCGGTGGATTTCAAGAGACCCAGTACTTC. The chain recombines TRBV5-1 with TRBJ2-5, with no clear D. V was clipped by 4 bases and J by 2 bases, with 12 bases between them. This CDR3 comprises 14 residues. The germline V gene has CDR1 SGHRS and CDR2 YFSETQ.

V usage is TRBV24-1 and J usage is TRBJ2-1; 10 positions match TRBD1. Germline loops: CDR1 KGHDR, CDR2 SFDVKD. The V segment lost 4 bases and the J segment 7 bases; nucleotides outside the gene matches: 3. The CDR3 sequence is 14 residues long. The DNA of the CDR3 is TGTGCCACCAGTGAGGGACAGGGGAGAAATGAGCAGTTCTTC. It is translated as CATSEGQGRNEQFF.

The chain has TRBV10-3 and TRBJ2-3, with 7 positions matching TRBD2. This CDR3 region has 14 residues. Germline lookup yields CDR1 ENHRY and CDR2 SYGVKD. J gave up 2 bases and V 11 bases, and 10 bases lay outside the gene matches. The CDR3 reads CAVNERDLTDTQYF. Here the CDR3 DNA reads TGTGCCGTAAATGAGCGGGACCTCACAGATACGCAGTATTTT.

This clone came up once. The chain combines TRBV6-2 or TRBV6-3 with TRBJ2-5; D possibly corresponds to TRBD2 (7 bases). Germline V gives CDR1 MNHEY, CDR2 SVGEGT. V lost 1 base, J lost 1 base, and 10 bases lay in between. The CDR3 is 15 amino acids. The CDR3 coding sequence is TGTGCCAGCAGTTACTTAGGGGGGGTCCAAGAGACCCAGTACTTC. This codes for CASSYLGGVQETQYF.

V usage is TRBV7-2 and J usage is TRBJ2-7; 7 nucleotides agree with TRBD2. V shed 2 bases and J 3 bases; nucleotides not matched to a gene: 1. The CDR3 length is 13 residues. Per germline, CDR1 SGHTA and CDR2 FQGNSA. CDR3: CASSLSSGYEQYF. The DNA for the CDR3 is TGTGCCAGCAGCTTATCTAGCGGCTACGAGCAGTACTTC. Filled out from reference TRBV7-2 and TRBJ2-7, the complete variable domain reads GAGVSQSPSNKVTEKGKDVELRCDPISGHTALYWYRQSLGQGLEFLIYFQGNSAPDKSGLPSDRFSAERTGGSVSTLTIQRTQQEDSAVYLCASSLSSGYEQYFGPGTRLTVT.

This clone has a single count. The J gene is TRBJ2-5, the V gene TRBV10-3, with 8 bases fitting TRBD2. The CDR3 has 14 amino acids. V was clipped by 5 bases and J by 3 bases; unmatched bases: 5. Looked up from germline, CDR1 is ENHRY and CDR2 is SYGVKD. For the CDR3, the DNA is TGTGCCATCAGTCGGAGCGGGAGTAAAGAGACCCAGTACTTC. Its protein is CAISRSGSKETQYF.

V is TRBV27 and J is TRBJ1-1; 8 bases fit TRBD1. This CDR3 region has 14 residues. The V and J ends lost 7 bases and 1 base, in that order; junction bases with no gene match: 5. Germline V gene sequence: CDR1 MNHEY, CDR2 SMNVEV (reference sequence). This CDR3 reads CASMQGAWNTEAFF. CDR3 DNA sequence: TGTGCCAGCATGCAGGGGGCCTGGAACACTGAAGCTTTCTTT.

The J gene is TRBJ2-3, the V gene TRBV19, with D unclear. The V end lost 5 bases, the J end lost 2 bases, and 5 bases lay between the germline ends. Germline CDR1 is LNHDA and CDR2 is SQIVND (reference sequence). This CDR3 has 12 residues. CDR3 in DNA: TGTGCCAGTAGTTTAAACACAGATACGCAGTATTTT. Residues: CASSLNTDTQYF.

As DNA, the CDR3 is TGCAGCGCCCGACAGGGCTCCTACAATGAGCAGTTCTTC. Translated, it gives CSARQGSYNEQFF. The rearrangement joins TRBV29-1 to TRBJ2-1; 7 bases are shared with TRBD1. J lost 0 bases, V lost 7 bases, and 3 bases had no gene match. The CDR3 has 13 amino acids. From germline, CDR1 is SQVTM and CDR2 ANQGSEA.

The V gene is TRBV24-1, the J gene TRBJ2-1, with 8 bases matching TRBD2. The CDR3 is 17 amino acids. With 4 bases clipped from V and 4 bases from J, the junction kept 11 bases outside the gene matches. Looked up from germline, CDR1 is KGHDR and CDR2 is SFDVKD. The CDR3 spells CATSDPTSGPFYNEQFF. Written as DNA, the CDR3 is TGTGCCACCAGTGACCCAACTAGCGGCCCATTTTACAATGAGCAGTTCTTC.

The J gene is TRBJ1-2, the V gene TRBV19; 10 bases fit TRBD1. Trimming cost V 6 bases and J 8 bases; bases outside gene matches: 15. Germline V gene data show CDR1 as LNHDA and CDR2 as SQIVND (reference sequence). This CDR3 region has 16 residues. The CDR3 region has the DNA TGTGCCAGTAGCCTCGACAGGGGGCGACGGATCTACGGCTACACCTTC. It codes for CASSLDRGRRIYGYTF.

The chain carries TRBV7-6 and TRBJ2-7, with TRBD2 matching 7 bases. The CDR3 contains 17 residues. V was pared by 4 bases and J by 6 bases, with 18 bases of the junction left unmatched. Germline values: CDR1 SGHVS, CDR2 FNYEAQ. CDR3 DNA: TGTGCCAGCAGCTCCGCCCTCTCGACTAGCCCACTCCTCGAGCAGTACTTC. Its translation: CASSSALSTSPLLEQYF.

V is TRBV18 and J is TRBJ2-6; 7 positions match TRBD1. Germline V gene data show CDR1 as KGHSH and CDR2 as LQKENI. Unmatched junction bases numbered 13, after V lost 4 bases and J lost 1 base. The CDR3 consists of 19 residues. The CDR3 region is CASSLAMGTAPSGANVLTF. DNA for the CDR3: TGTGCCAGCTCACTTGCGATGGGGACAGCCCCGTCTGGGGCCAACGTCCTGACTTTC.

The CDR3 sequence: CASQELAGGYYNEQFF. The CDR3 bases are TGTGCCTCCCAGGAGCTAGCGGGAGGATACTACAATGAGCAGTTCTTC. The chain carries TRBV19 and TRBJ2-1, with 11 nucleotides matching TRBD2. This CDR3 is built from 16 residues. J lost 3 bases, V lost 11 bases, and 12 bases had no gene match. The germline V gene has CDR1 LNHDA and CDR2 SQIVND (reference sequence).